This section outlines one TCR beta chain sequence together with its context. Its antigen is not known. This sample was taken from a study of cytomegalovirus exposure and HLA in healthy donors. Regarding the study as a whole: A missense DCLRE1C variant was associated with V- and J-gene trimming of TCR beta chains in a later analysis, and an independent cohort replicated the association.

The V and J ends lost 3 bases and 2 bases, in that order; junction bases with no gene match: 8. The germline CDR1 and CDR2 sequences are MGHRA and YSYEKL. CDR3 length: 18 residues. With 60 Vbeta and 13 Jbeta primers, the PCR was carried out. Sequencing used immunoSEQ multiplex PCR; TCRdb keeps in-frame clones, though not all of them. The table records approximately 280,000 clones, about 90% of them present only once. Sequenced material: PBMCs. This receptor was taken from a young woman in good health and CMV-seronegative. The chain uses TRBV4-1 and TRBJ2-3, with TRBD2 matching over 13 bases. CDR3 loop: CASSQDYGLAGVTDTQYF. The CDR3 bases are TGCGCCAGCAGCCAGGACTATGGACTAGCGGGGGTCACAGATACGCAGTATTTT.